This TCR beta chain was profiled in a study of OX40 agonist ivuxolimab in advanced cancers. Turning to the overall study: Ivuxolimab was an agonistic, fully human IgG2 monoclonal antibody directed against OX40 (CD134), a costimulatory receptor. Intravenous ivuxolimab was administered to patients every 2 weeks at six dose levels: 0.01, 0.1, 0.3, 1.5, 3 and 10 mg/kg. Of the 52 patients in dose escalation, about 20 had hepatocellular carcinoma, some 15 had melanoma, 9 had renal cell carcinoma and 9 had head and neck cancer. The dose-escalation cohort was roughly 80% male with a mean age of approximately 60 years, ranging from about 23 to 85. Prior anti-PD-1, anti-PD-L1 or anti-CTLA-4 therapy was permitted, and 40% of dose-escalation patients had received checkpoint inhibitors. Three dose-escalation patients achieved partial responses, one with hepatocellular carcinoma and two with cutaneous melanoma. The purpose of peripheral TCRbeta sequencing was to test whether ivuxolimab changed TCR sequence diversity and led to clonal T-cell expansion. The paper describes the monotherapy dose-escalation part (N of about 55 patients) of the phase I trial of ivuxolimab.

About this clone itself: Its antigen remains unidentified. The input lacks base qualities; no much larger clone sits a single base away.

General study outcomes and caveats: Partial responders in the 0.1-3.0 mg/kg groups had among the lowest normalized peripheral clonal expansion, especially among CD8+ T cells. At doses of 0.1 to 3.0 mg/kg, clonal expansion of both CD4+ and CD8+ blood T cells was observed from baseline to week 6. After ivuxolimab, CD8+ T cells had more expanded clones than CD4+ T cells on average. The antigen specificity of the peripheral T cells that underwent clonal expansion was not determined. Low levels of normalized T-cell clonal expansion were also seen in some patients who did not respond.

For sequencing of the TCRbeta CDR3 region, genomic DNA was extracted from the sorted cells. TCRbeta CDR3 regions were sequenced using the immunoSEQ Assay. What TCRdb holds here is the immuneACCESS table cut down to in-frame rearrangements. Part of the clones is not present; checked against another copy, under half of the missing clones reflect an unresolved V gene, and the others are unexplained. Within this sample are approximately 65,000 clones, with 70% to 90% of them counted one time only. The ten largest clones capture about 0.75% of the sample. The trial excluded patients who had a history of autoimmune disease or who were on systemic immunosuppression. Peripheral blood for TCR sequencing was collected from all dose cohorts at baseline, on cycle 4 day 1, and on cycle 7 day 1. Samples came from an open-label, multicenter, first-in-human phase I dose-escalation trial of ivuxolimab. Adults with locally advanced or metastatic melanoma, renal cell carcinoma, hepatocellular carcinoma or head and neck squamous cell carcinoma were enrolled in the trial. Before TCR sequencing, CD4+ and CD8+ T cells were separately sorted from peripheral blood.

The specimen comprised CD4+ or CD8+ T cells sorted from blood, sampled in a trial of the OX40 agonist ivuxolimab. The receptor's source is an adult with an advanced solid tumor such as melanoma, head and neck, liver or kidney cancer.

At the DNA level, the sequence is TGTGCCAGCAGTTACGGGGGCGCAGTTAAAAATGAGCAGTTCTTC. The encoded protein is CASSYGGAVKNEQFF. The sequence links TRBV6-5 to TRBJ2-1; the D region possibly corresponds to TRBD1 (6 bases align). The CDR3 starts with the cysteine, ends with the phenylalanine, and has 15 residues. Here the CDR3 DNA is all that survives: 45 bases in frame from base 1. The V end loses 2 bases and the J end loses 7 bases, and a stretch of 15 bases separates them. As encoded in the germline V gene, CDR1 is MNHEY while CDR2 is SVGAGI.